This T cell receptor beta chain is from a study of T cell responses to AZD1222 COVID-19 vaccine. Data came from immunoSEQ multiplex PCR; TCRdb stores just in-frame clones and leaves some out. The sample lists some 91,000 clones; over 85% were seen once. This TCR derives from an adult in good health. The sample consisted of peripheral blood, taken on day 0 of AZD1222 vaccination.

CDR3 in DNA: TGTGCTAGTGTTTCCCGGACGGAACCTCTGGAACCCATATATTTT. This gives the protein CASVSRTEPLEPIYF. The rearrangement joins TRBV12-5 to TRBJ1-3; D uncertain. V lost 7 bases, J lost 11 bases, and 24 bases lay in between. Germline values: CDR1 LGHNT, CDR2 FRNRAP. CDR3 size: 15 residues.